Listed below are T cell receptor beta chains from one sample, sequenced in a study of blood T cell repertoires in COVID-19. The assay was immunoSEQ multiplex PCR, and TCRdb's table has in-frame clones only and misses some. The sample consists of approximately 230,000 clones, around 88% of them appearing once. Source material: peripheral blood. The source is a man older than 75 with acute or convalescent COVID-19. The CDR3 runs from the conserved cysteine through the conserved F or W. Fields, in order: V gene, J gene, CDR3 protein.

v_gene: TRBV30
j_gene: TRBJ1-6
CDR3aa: CAWETDRGSPLHF

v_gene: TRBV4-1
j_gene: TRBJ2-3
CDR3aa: CASSQLAGGYTDTQYF

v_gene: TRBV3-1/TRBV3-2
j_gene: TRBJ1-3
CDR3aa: CASSHGQGAYGNTIYF

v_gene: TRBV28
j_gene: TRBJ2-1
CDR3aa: CASSLFPSRPNEQFF

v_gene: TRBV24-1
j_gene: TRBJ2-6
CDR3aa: CATSGRDRGPSSSGANVLTF

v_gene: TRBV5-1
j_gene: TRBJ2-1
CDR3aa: CASSPQPGQGAVNEQFF

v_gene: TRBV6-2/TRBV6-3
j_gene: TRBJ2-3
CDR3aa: CASSYSSGSYTDTQYF

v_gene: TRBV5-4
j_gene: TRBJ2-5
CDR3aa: CASSLQAVEETQYF

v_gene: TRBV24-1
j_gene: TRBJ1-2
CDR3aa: CATSDLQQNYGYTF

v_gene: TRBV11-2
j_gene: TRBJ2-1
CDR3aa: CASSLRTALNEQFF

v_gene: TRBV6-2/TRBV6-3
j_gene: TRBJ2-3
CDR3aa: CASRPQGLSTDTQYF

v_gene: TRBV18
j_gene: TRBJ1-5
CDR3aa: CASSAGGMNQPQHF

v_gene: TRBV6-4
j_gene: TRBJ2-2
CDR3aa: CASSDPTSPDGELFF

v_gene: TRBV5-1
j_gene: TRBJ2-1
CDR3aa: CASSLALLAGGQNEQFF

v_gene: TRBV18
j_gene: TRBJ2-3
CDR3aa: CASSPSGRGDTQYF

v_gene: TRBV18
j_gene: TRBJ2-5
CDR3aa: CASSPGAGETQYF

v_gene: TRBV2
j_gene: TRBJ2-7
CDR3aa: CASKRLAGSGGEQYF

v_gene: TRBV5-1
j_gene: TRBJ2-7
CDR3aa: CASSRGQAGIRQYF

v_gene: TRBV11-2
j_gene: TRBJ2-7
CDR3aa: CASSAQLRGEQYF

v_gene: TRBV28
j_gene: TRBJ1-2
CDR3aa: CASSLWTTNYGYTF

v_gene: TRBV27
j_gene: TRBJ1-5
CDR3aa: CASSLTTNSNQPQHF

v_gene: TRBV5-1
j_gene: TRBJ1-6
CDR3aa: CASSLNQGNSPLHF

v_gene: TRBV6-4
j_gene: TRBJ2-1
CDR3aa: CASSDLAGRSYNEQFF

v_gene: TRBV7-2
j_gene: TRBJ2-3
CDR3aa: CASSLYTDTQYF

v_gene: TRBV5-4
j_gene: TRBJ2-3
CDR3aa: CASSSRLAGVADTQYF

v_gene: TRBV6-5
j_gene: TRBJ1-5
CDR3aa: CASSPEGPRNQPQHF

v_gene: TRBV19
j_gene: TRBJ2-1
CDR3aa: CASSSRTGLPYNEQFF

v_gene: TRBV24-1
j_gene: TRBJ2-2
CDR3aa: CATSDLYTGELFF

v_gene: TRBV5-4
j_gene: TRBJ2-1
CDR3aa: CASSLALAGGREQFF

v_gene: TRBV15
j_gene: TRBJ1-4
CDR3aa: CATSTWATSNEKLFF

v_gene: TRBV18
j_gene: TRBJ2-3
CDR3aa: CASSPTTDTQYF

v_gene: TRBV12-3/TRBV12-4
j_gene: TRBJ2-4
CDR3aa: CASSLDRGRYF

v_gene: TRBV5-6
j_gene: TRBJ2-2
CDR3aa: CASSFRDTRNTGELFF

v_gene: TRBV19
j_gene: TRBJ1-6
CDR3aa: CASSITVHSYNSPLHF

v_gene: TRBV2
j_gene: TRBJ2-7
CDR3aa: CASGDRVYEQYF

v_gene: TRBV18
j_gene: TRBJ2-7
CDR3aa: CASSPRGGKGLEQYF

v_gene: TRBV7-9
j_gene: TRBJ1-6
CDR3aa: CASSSGGRDSPLHF

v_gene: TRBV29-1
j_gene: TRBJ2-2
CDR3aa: CSGRRGTGELFF

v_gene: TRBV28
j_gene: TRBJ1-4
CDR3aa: CASSNYRGRPNEKLFF

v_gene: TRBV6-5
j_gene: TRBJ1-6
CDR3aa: CATITGFNSPLHF

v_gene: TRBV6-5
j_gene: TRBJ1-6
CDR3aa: CAALSGTGYNSPLHF

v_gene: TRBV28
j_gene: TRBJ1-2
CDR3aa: CASSPTHRGRPIYGYTF

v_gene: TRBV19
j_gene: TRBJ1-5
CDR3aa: CASSIRYGTVNQPQHF

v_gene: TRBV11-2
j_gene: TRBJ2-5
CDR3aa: CASRPSGSGVGTQYF

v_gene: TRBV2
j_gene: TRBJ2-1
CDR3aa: CASSVGTEDFYNEQFF

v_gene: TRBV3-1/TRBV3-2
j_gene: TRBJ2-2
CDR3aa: CASSRRTGDNTGELFF

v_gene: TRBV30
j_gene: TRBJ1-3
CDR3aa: CAWRKEGLSGNTIYF

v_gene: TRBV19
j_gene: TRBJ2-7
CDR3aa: CASSLASGDRYEQYF

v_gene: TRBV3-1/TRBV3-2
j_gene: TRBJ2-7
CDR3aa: CASSQDVTGARADKQYF

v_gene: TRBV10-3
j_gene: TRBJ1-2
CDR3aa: CAISGSVPNYGYTF

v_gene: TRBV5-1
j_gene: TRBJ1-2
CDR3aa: CASSLTTGVNYGYTF

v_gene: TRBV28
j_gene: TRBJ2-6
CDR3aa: CASSLGGTGANVLTF

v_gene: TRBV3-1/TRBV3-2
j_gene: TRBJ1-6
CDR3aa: CASSARTGDNSPLHF